The source of this T cell receptor beta chain is a study of T cells expressing NK-cell markers. The CDR3 runs 14 residues. One entry per CDR3 protein, without DNA, is what TCRdb gives after re-calling the 5' RACE reads. In all, the sample yields over 150,000 distinct CDR3 sequences. The origin of this receptor is a woman aged 50 to 65 in good health. The chain combines TRBV12-3 or TRBV12-4 with TRBJ2-3; as DNA is missing, the TRBD1 call by TCRdb cannot be tested. The source material was blood T cells: a sorted CD56 or NKG2C T cell subset, CD4+ or CD8+ T cells, or bulk PBMC T cells (not recorded which). CDR3 sequence reads: CASSSSLTGFTQYF.